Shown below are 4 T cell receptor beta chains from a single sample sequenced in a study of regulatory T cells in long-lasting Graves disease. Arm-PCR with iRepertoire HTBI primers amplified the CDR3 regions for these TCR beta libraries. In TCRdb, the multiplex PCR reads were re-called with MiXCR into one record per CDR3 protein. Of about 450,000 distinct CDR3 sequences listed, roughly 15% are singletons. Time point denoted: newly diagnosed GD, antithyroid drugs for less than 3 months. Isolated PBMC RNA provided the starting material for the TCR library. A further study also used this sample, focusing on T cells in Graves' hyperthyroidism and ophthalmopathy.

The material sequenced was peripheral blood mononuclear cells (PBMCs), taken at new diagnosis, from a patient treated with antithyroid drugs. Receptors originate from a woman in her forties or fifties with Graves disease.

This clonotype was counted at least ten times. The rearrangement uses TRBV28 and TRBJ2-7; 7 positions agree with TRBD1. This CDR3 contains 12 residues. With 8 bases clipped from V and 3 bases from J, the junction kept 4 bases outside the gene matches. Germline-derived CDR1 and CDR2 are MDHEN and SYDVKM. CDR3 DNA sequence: TGTGCCAGCCTCGGACAGGACTACGAGCAGTACTTC. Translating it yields CASLGQDYEQYF.

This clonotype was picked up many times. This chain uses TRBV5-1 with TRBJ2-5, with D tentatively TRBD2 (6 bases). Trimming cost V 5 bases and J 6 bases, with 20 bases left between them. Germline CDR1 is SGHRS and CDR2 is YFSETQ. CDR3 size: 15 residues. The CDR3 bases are TGCGCCAGCAGTTGGGTTCGCGGGATGCGTCAGACCCAGTACTTC. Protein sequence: CASSWVRGMRQTQYF.

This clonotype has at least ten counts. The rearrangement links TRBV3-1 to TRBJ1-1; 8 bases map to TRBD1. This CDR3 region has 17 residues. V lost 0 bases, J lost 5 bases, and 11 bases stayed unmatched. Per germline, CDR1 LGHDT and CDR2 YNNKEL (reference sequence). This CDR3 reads CASSQEGWTGRVTEAFF. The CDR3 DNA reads TGTGCCAGCAGCCAAGAGGGATGGACAGGGAGGGTAACTGAAGCTTTCTTT.

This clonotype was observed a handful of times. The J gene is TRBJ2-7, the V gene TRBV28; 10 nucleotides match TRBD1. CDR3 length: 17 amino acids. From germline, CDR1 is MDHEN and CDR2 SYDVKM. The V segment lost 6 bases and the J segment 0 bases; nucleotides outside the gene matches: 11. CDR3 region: CASSLTGTGAISYEQYF. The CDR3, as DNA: TGTGCCAGCAGCCTGACCGGGACAGGGGCTATCTCCTACGAGCAGTACTTC.